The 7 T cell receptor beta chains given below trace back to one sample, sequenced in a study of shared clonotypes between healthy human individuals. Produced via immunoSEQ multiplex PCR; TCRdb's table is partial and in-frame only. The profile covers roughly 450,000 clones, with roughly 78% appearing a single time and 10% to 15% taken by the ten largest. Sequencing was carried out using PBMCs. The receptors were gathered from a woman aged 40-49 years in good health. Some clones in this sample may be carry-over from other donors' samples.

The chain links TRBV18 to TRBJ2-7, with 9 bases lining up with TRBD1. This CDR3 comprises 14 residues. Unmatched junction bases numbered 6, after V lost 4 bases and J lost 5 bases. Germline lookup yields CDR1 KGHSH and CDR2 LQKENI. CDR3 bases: TGTGCCAGCTCACTCCGGGACAGGGCTCACGAGCAGTACTTC. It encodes CASSLRDRAHEQYF.

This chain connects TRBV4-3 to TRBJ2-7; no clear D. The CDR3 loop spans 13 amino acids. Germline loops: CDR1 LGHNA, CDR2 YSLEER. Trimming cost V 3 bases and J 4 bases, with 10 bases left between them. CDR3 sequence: CASSQGSLYEQYF. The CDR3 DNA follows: TGCGCCAGCAGCCAGGGGTCGCTGTACGAGCAGTACTTC.

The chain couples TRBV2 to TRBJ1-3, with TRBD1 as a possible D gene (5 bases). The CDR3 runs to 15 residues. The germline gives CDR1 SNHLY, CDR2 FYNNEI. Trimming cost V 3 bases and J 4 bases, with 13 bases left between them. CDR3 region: CASSEFKGRGNTIYF. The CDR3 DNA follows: TGTGCCAGCAGTGAGTTTAAGGGGCGCGGAAACACCATATATTTT.

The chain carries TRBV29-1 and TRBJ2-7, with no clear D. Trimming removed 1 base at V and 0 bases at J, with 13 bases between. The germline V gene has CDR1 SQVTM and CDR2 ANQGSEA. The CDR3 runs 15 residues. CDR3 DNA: TGCAGCGTTGAAGCCCCCCGCGGAGACTCCTACGAGCAGTACTTC. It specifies CSVEAPRGDSYEQYF.

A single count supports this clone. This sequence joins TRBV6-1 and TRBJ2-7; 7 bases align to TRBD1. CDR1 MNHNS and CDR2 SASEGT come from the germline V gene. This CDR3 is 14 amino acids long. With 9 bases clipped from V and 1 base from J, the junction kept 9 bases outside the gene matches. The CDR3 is CARGPGQKSYEQYF. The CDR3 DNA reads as TGTGCCAGGGGGCCGGGACAGAAATCCTACGAGCAGTACTTC.

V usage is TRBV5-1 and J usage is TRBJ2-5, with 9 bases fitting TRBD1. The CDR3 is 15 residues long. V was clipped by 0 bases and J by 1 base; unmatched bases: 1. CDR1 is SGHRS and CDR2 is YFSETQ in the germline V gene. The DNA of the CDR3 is TGCGCCAGCAGCTTGGGGACAGGGGTCCAAGAGACCCAGTACTTC. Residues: CASSLGTGVQETQYF.

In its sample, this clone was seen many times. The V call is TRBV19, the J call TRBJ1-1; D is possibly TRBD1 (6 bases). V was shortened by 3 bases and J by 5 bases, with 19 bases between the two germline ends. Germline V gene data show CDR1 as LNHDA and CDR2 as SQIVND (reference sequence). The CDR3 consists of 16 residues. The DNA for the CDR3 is TGTGCCAGTAGTATGGACAGTTTCACCGCTCGAACTGAAGCTTTCTTT. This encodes CASSMDSFTARTEAFF.